This paragraph covers one T cell receptor (beta chain) sequence. The sample comes from a study of blood T cell repertoires in COVID-19. Background on the study: The study drew acute and convalescent COVID-19 samples from the United States, Italy and Spain. Sample material is recorded as cDNA or gDNA derived from T cells, B-cell-depleted T cells, or PBMCs.

TCRdb's copy holds only in-frame clones and misses some; the assay was immunoSEQ multiplex PCR. The top ten hold 2.5% to 3.5% of the sample, which has some 390,000 clones, around 87% seen once. Germline V gene data show CDR1 as LGHDT and CDR2 as YNNKEL (reference sequence). J was trimmed by 8 bases and V by 4 bases; bases with no gene match: 11. This CDR3 contains 15 residues. The sequence was obtained from a human donor in a cohort sampled during active COVID-19. The chain couples TRBV3-1 (or the pseudogene TRBV3-2) to TRBJ2-1; 7 nucleotides line up with TRBD2. Sequencing was performed on peripheral blood. The CDR3 DNA reads as TGTGCCAGCAGCCGAACGGGGGGAGGGAACGATGAGCAGTTCTTC. Protein sequence: CASSRTGGGNDEQFF.